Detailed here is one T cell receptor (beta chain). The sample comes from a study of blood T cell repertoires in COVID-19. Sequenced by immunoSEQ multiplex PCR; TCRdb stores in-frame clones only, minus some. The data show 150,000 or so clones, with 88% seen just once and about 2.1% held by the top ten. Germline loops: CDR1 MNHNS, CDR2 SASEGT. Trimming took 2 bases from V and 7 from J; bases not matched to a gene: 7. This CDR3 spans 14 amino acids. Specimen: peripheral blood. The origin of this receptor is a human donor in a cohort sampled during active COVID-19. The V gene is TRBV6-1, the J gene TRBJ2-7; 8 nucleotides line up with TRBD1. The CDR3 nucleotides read TGTGCCAGCAGTGAACGGGACAGGAGACGGGAGCAGTACTTC. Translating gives CASSERDRRREQYF.